The rows below give T cell receptor beta chains drawn from one sample of a study of regulatory T cells in long-lasting Graves disease. TCRdb passed the multiplex PCR reads through MiXCR, listing each CDR3 protein once. The repertoire holds roughly 420,000 distinct CDR3 sequences, with 16% as singletons. The same data also contributed to another study, on T cells in Graves' hyperthyroidism and ophthalmopathy.

This sample comprised peripheral blood mononuclear cells (PBMCs), obtained at new diagnosis, from a patient treated with antithyroid drugs. The receptors shown here come from a woman in her 30s with Graves disease. The CDR3 runs from the conserved cysteine through the conserved F or W. A D gene is named only where the DNA matches it firmly. Size is stated for part of the rows, as once, few or many counts, or as a class when the clone is expanded.

d_call j_call v_call clone_size cdr3_nt cdr3_aa
- TRBJ2-1 TRBV5-6 few TGTGCCAGCAGCTTGGCTCCCGGGGAACCCTACAATGAGCAGTTCTTC CASSLAPGEPYNEQFF
- TRBJ1-1 TRBV7-9 many TGTGCCAGCACCTTGGACGACCGGAACACTGAAGCTTTCTTT CASTLDDRNTEAFF
- TRBJ1-2 TRBV24-1 many TGTGCCACCAGTGATCCAACGGGGGTTTCGAGCAATGGCTACACCTTC CATSDPTGVSSNGYTF
- TRBJ2-1 TRBV12-3/TRBV12-4 many TGTGCCAGCAGTTTAGGCCTATCCTACAATGAGCAGTTCTTC CASSLGLSYNEQFF
TRBD2 TRBJ2-1 TRBV6-5 few TGTGCCAGCAGTTACCGTGGACCGGGACTAGCGAAATACAATGAGCAGTTCTTC CASSYRGPGLAKYNEQFF
TRBD2 TRBJ2-3 TRBV6-2/TRBV6-3 few TGTGCCAGCAGTTACAGACTAGCGGGGAACACAGATACGCAGTATTTT CASSYRLAGNTDTQYF
- TRBJ1-3 TRBV7-9 - TGTGCCAGCAGCGCAGGGTCGGGAAACACCATATATTTT CASSAGSGNTIYF
- TRBJ2-1 TRBV2 many TGTGCCAGCACCCAACTAGCCGAGCAGTTCTTC CASTQLAEQFF
TRBD1 TRBJ2-7 TRBV7-2 few TGTGCCAGCAGCTCCCGGACAGGGATAACCTACGAGCAGTACTTC CASSSRTGITYEQYF
- TRBJ1-1 TRBV20-1 few TGCAGTGCTAGCCCCACAGGACGCACTGAAGCTTTCTTT CSASPTGRTEAFF
TRBD2 TRBJ2-1 TRBV6-1 once TGTGCCAGCAGGTGGGAGCGGGAGGACCAGCCGTACAATGAGCAGTTCTTC CASRWEREDQPYNEQFF
- TRBJ2-1 TRBV7-9 many TGTGCCAGCAGCTTCTCTGGGACCTACAATGAGCAGTTCTTC CASSFSGTYNEQFF
TRBD2 TRBJ2-7 TRBV10-3 many TGTGCCATCAGGTCCCGGGGAGGGTTCACCTACGAGCAGTACTTC CAIRSRGGFTYEQYF
- TRBJ2-7 TRBV10-3 - TGTGCCATCAGTGTAAACACTGAGACCTACGAGCAGTACTTC CAISVNTETYEQYF
TRBD1 TRBJ2-7 TRBV29-1 many TGCAGCGTTGAACCCACAGGGGGCGGTTACGAGCAGTACTTC CSVEPTGGGYEQYF
TRBD1 TRBJ2-3 TRBV11-2 - TGTGCCAGCAGCTTCCCGGGACAGGGCGCAGATACGCAGTATTTT CASSFPGQGADTQYF
TRBD2 TRBJ2-5 TRBV7-2 many TGTGCCAGCAGCCGGACTAGCGGGAGTGGGAGGGAGACCCAGTACTTC CASSRTSGSGRETQYF
TRBD1 TRBJ2-3 TRBV5-1 many TGCGCCAGCAGCTTGACGGGACAGGTTGTAGATACGCAGTATTTT CASSLTGQVVDTQYF
TRBD1 TRBJ2-7 TRBV7-9 - TGTGCCAGCAGCTTAAAACCGGGACAGGGATACTACGAGCAGTACTTC CASSLKPGQGYYEQYF
TRBD1 TRBJ1-2 TRBV30 many TGTGCCTGGAGTGTAGGCAGGGGGCGCGGCTATGGCTACACCTTC CAWSVGRGRGYGYTF
- TRBJ2-7 TRBV20-1 many TGCACTCTAGGGGGGGCAAACGTCTACGAGCAGTACTTC CTLGGANVYEQYF
TRBD2 TRBJ2-5 TRBV6-1 few TGTGCCAGCAGCCCGGGACTAGCGGGAGGCGGTTCCGACTTC CASSPGLAGGGSDF
- TRBJ2-4 TRBV4-3 - TGCGCCAGCAGCCAGGAACTCCTCGGACTCCCCATCAAAAACATTCAGTACTTC CASSQELLGLPIKNIQYF
TRBD2 TRBJ2-1 TRBV6-1 few TGTGCCAGCAGTCCAGGTAGCGGGAGCCACAACAATGAGCAGTTCTTC CASSPGSGSHNNEQFF
- TRBJ2-1 TRBV7-9 many TGTGCCAGCAGCCTCGGGACAGCGGGCTCCTACAATGAGCAGTTCTTC CASSLGTAGSYNEQFF
- TRBJ1-2 TRBV28 many TGTGCCAGCACTGAAGTGGCAGCTAACTATGGCTACACCTTC CASTEVAANYGYTF
- TRBJ2-2 TRBV18 - TGTGCCAGCTCCCAGGGACCACACACCGGGGAGCTGTTTTTT CASSQGPHTGELFF
- TRBJ1-1 TRBV18 many TGTGCCAGCTCACCTTCCAGAGATGCAGGTGAAGCTTTCTTT CASSPSRDAGEAFF
TRBD2 TRBJ2-1 TRBV29-1 few TGCAGCGTCCCCAAGGGGTCTAGCGGGGCAAACAATGAGCAGTTCTTC CSVPKGSSGANNEQFF
- TRBJ2-1 TRBV9 - TGTGCCAGCAGCACCGGGACAATTACCAAAAGGACCTACAATGAGCAGTTCTTC CASSTGTITKRTYNEQFF
TRBD2 TRBJ2-1 TRBV18 many TGTGCCAGCTCCGAAGGACTAGCCTCCGGGGGGGAGCAGTTCTTC CASSEGLASGGEQFF
- TRBJ1-4 TRBV28 many TGTGCCAGCAGTTTGAGGTGGGGGGAAAAACTGTTTTTT CASSLRWGEKLFF
- TRBJ2-1 TRBV25-1 - TGTGCCAGCAGTGGGGCTCCGATCTTGGTCTACAATGAGCAGTTCTTC CASSGAPILVYNEQFF
TRBD2 TRBJ2-4 TRBV12-3/TRBV12-4 many TGTGCCAGCAGTAGAACGCGGGGGATAGCCAAAAACATTCAGTACTTC CASSRTRGIAKNIQYF
TRBD2 TRBJ2-3 TRBV14 few TGTGCCAGCAGCCGGAAACCGGGACTAGATTTAACAGATACGCAGTATTTT CASSRKPGLDLTDTQYF
- TRBJ1-1 TRBV27 many TGTGCCAGCAGTGGCGGAAAGTGGAGTAGGACTGAAGCTTTCTTT CASSGGKWSRTEAFF
TRBD2 TRBJ2-1 TRBV20-1 many TGCAGTGCCTTGATTCGGACTAGCGGGAGTGTCGGCTCCTACAATGAGCAGTTCTTC CSALIRTSGSVGSYNEQFF
- TRBJ1-5 TRBV12-3/TRBV12-4 - TGTGCCAGCAGTTTTAGGGCGGGCGGATACAATCAGCCCCAGCATTTT CASSFRAGGYNQPQHF
TRBD1 TRBJ2-3 TRBV7-2 many TGTGCCAGCAGCCGATTAGCCGGGACAGGGGCAGATACGCAGTATTTT CASSRLAGTGADTQYF
- TRBJ2-7 TRBV7-9 few TGTGCCAGCAGCTCTAGAACCGGGACGGTCTCCTACGAGCAGTACTTC CASSSRTGTVSYEQYF
TRBD2 TRBJ2-3 TRBV2 - TGTGCCAGCAGTGAACGGGGGACTATTGCCCCAGATACGCAGTATTTT CASSERGTIAPDTQYF